The source of this TCR beta chain is a study of cytomegalovirus exposure and HLA in healthy donors. Germline V CDR1 and CDR2: SEHNR, FQNEAQ (reference sequence). The V end lost 2 bases, the J end lost 0 bases, and 8 bases lay between the germline ends. The CDR3 runs to 15 residues. With 60 Vbeta and 13 Jbeta primers, the PCR was carried out. The protocol was immunoSEQ multiplex PCR, while the TCRdb copy is restricted to in-frame clones and leaves out a portion. The repertoire has around 78,000 clones, over 60% of them found once; the top ten carry around 10%. The sequenced material came from PBMCs. The receptor comes from a middle-aged woman in good health and CMV-seropositive. The chain uses TRBV7-9 and TRBJ2-1; no firm D call. The CDR3 sequence is CASSLLVSSYNEQFF. CDR3 in DNA: TGTGCCAGCAGCTTATTGGTTAGCTCCTACAATGAGCAGTTCTTC. Filled out from reference TRBV7-9 and TRBJ2-1, the complete variable domain reads DTGVSQNPRHKITKRGQNVTFRCDPISEHNRLYWYRQTLGQGPEFLTYFQNEAQLEKSRLLSDRFSAERPKGSFSTLEIQRTEQGDSAMYLCASSLLVSSYNEQFFGPGTRLTVL.